This T cell receptor (beta chain) was captured in a study of CD8+ T cells in alopecia areata. Once RNA had been extracted, it was reverse transcribed into cDNA to act as the sequencing template. The data were produced by immunoSEQ multiplex PCR, yet TCRdb's version contains in-frame clones alone and is incomplete. The data hold 110,000 or so clones, with less than 80% observed a single time. Study outcomes and limitations: Among the cells sequenced in scalp samples are also the resident alphabeta T cells of normal skin. Clonality was higher in lesional than normal scalp, especially in alopecia totalis/universalis. Relative to mice, TCR sharing across patients was less clear, a difference possibly HLA-related.

The V end was cut by 1 base, the J end by 5 bases, with 11 bases between. Germline loops: CDR1 SNHLY, CDR2 FYNNEI. The length of the CDR3 is 15 residues. Sorted populations comprised CD4+ and CD8+ T cells obtained from PBMCs. This clone was observed once. Antigen specificity is unknown. This TCR came from a human donor in good health. Sequencing was done on a sample of CD4+ T cells sorted from blood. This rearrangement joins TRBV2 to TRBJ1-4; D might be TRBD1 (5 bases). This chain's CDR3 is CASSEDGTENEKLFF. CDR3 DNA sequence: TGTGCCAGCAGTGAAGACGGGACGGAAAATGAAAAACTGTTTTTT.